The sequence of this T cell receptor (beta chain) was determined in a study of technical replicates of blood from several donors. Using immunoSEQ multiplex PCR, the repertoire was profiled, and TCRdb retains in-frame clones only, with some absent. Of about 83,000 clones listed, roughly 94% are singletons. CDR1 is SGHRS and CDR2 is YFSETQ in the germline V gene. V was trimmed by 1 base and J by 8 bases, leaving 16 bases between them. This CDR3 spans 15 amino acids. The specimen sequenced was T cells isolated from PBMCs. The sequence was obtained from a human donor in good health. The rearrangement uses TRBV5-1 and TRBJ2-1; D might be TRBD1 (5 bases). For the CDR3, the DNA is TGCGCCAGCAGCTTGTTCGTCTCAGGGAATGATGAGCAGTTCTTC. Protein sequence: CASSLFVSGNDEQFF.